These T cell receptor beta chains were read from a single sample in a study of T cells in tuberculosis. TCRdb's table, derived via immunoSEQ multiplex PCR, lists solely in-frame clones and lacks some. Of under 40,000 clones listed, 86% are singletons. The material sequenced was PBMCs, taken at tuberculosis diagnosis. The receptors shown here come from an adult with tuberculosis. Both conserved end residues are part of each CDR3. A D gene is named only where the DNA matches it firmly. Only part of the rows carry a size: once, few, many, or a class if the clone is expanded.

>TRBJ1-4|-|-|TRBV10-3
CAISESGGLNEKLFF
TGTGCCATCAGTGAGTCCGGGGGGCTTAATGAAAAACTGTTTTTT
>TRBJ1-1|-|-|TRBV5-5
CASSLGDSIYTEAFF
TGTGCCAGCAGCTTGGGCGACAGCATCTACACTGAAGCTTTCTTT
>TRBJ2-1|TRBD1|-|TRBV5-6
CASSPGPDRPQEQFF
TGTGCCAGCAGCCCCGGCCCGGACAGGCCACAGGAGCAGTTCTTC
>TRBJ2-5|-|once|TRBV18
CASSPPRGRGQETQYF
TGTGCCAGCTCACCACCTAGGGGCAGGGGCCAAGAGACCCAGTACTTC
>TRBJ1-1|TRBD1|-|TRBV13
CASSSTRQGPMNTEAFF
TGTGCCAGCAGCTCGACCCGACAGGGGCCCATGAACACTGAAGCTTTCTTT
>TRBJ1-3|-|-|TRBV5-1
CASSSYDGASGNTIYF
TGCGCCAGCAGCTCATACGATGGGGCCTCTGGAAACACCATATATTTT
>TRBJ2-7|TRBD1|-|TRBV7-9
CASSPRTGYEQYF
TGTGCCAGCAGCCCGCGGACAGGCTACGAGCAGTACTTC
>TRBJ2-3|TRBD2|-|TRBV4-2
CASSQGQAGELTDTQYF
TGTGCCAGCAGCCAGGGGCAAGCGGGGGAATTAACAGATACGCAGTATTTT
>TRBJ2-7|-|-|TRBV5-8
CASSRWDKFYEQYF
TGTGCCAGCAGCCGCTGGGACAAATTCTACGAGCAGTACTTC
>TRBJ2-3|TRBD2|-|TRBV9
CASSANPATSGNTDTQYF
TGTGCCAGCAGCGCCAATCCCGCGACTAGCGGAAATACAGATACGCAGTATTTT
>TRBJ2-5|TRBD1|few|TRBV6-5
CATRQGRETQYF
TGTGCCACTCGACAGGGTCGAGAGACCCAGTACTTC
>TRBJ2-1|-|-|TRBV21-1
CASSKHPSGRGVGNEQFF
TGTGCCAGCAGCAAGCATCCAAGTGGGAGGGGGGTAGGCAATGAGCAGTTCTTC
>TRBJ2-5|-|-|TRBV2
CASSVSTSRETQYF
TGTGCCAGCAGTGTCTCGACTAGTCGGGAGACCCAGTACTTC
>TRBJ2-7|TRBD1|-|TRBV10-3
CAISERQGLYEQYF
TGTGCCATCAGTGAGAGACAGGGATTATACGAGCAGTACTTC
>TRBJ2-7|-|-|TRBV4-1
CASSQRAGPGDSYEQYF
TGCGCCAGCAGCCAACGGGCTGGTCCGGGAGACTCCTACGAGCAGTACTTC
>TRBJ2-1|TRBD1|-|TRBV10-2
CASRRGPNNEQFF
TGCGCCAGCAGGAGGGGGCCAAACAATGAGCAGTTCTTC
>TRBJ1-6|TRBD1|-|TRBV18
CASSPPGQGNGSPLHF
TGTGCCAGCTCACCACCTGGACAGGGGAACGGATCACCCCTCCACTTT
>TRBJ2-5|-|-|TRBV2
CASSPGLRVETQYF
TGTGCCAGCAGCCCGGGACTGCGGGTCGAGACCCAGTACTTC
>TRBJ2-7|-|-|TRBV12-5
CASAPGGVEQYF
TGTGCTAGTGCTCCGGGGGGCGTCGAGCAGTACTTC
>TRBJ2-1|TRBD2|-|TRBV7-3
CASSLGLAGVESEQFF
TGTGCCAGCAGCCTTGGACTAGCGGGAGTAGAAAGTGAGCAGTTCTTC
>TRBJ1-2|TRBD1|-|TRBV19
CASSRQGRNYGYTF
TGTGCCAGTAGTAGACAGGGGCGAAACTATGGCTACACCTTC
>TRBJ1-5|TRBD1|-|TRBV28
CASSPSDRAGPQHF
TGTGCCAGCAGTCCCTCAGACAGGGCGGGACCCCAGCATTTT
>TRBJ1-2|TRBD1|-|TRBV6-6
CASSSDRGEFYGYTF
TGTGCCAGCAGTTCCGACAGGGGAGAATTTTATGGCTACACCTTC